This is a list of T cell receptor beta chains from one sample in a study of shared clonotypes between healthy human individuals. This table comes from immunoSEQ multiplex PCR, and its TCRdb copy is limited to in-frame clones, with some not included. The sample lists about 750,000 clones; roughly 92% were seen once. What was sequenced was naive CD8+ T cells sorted from blood. The receptor source for this set is a man aged 25-40 years in good health. Both conserved end residues are part of each CDR3. A D gene is named only where the DNA matches it firmly. Only part of the rows carry a size: once, few, many, or a class if the clone is expanded.

j_gene,v_gene,abundance,d_gene,CDR3aa,CDR3nt
TRBJ1-5,TRBV11-3,NA,NA,CASSLGGYEPQHF,TGTGCCAGCAGCTTAGGGGGTTATGAGCCCCAGCATTTT
TRBJ2-1,TRBV29-1,NA,TRBD2,CSVLSGRGNEQFF,TGCAGCGTCCTTAGCGGGAGAGGCAATGAGCAGTTCTTC
TRBJ2-7,TRBV14,NA,NA,CASSQPGHEQYF,TGTGCCAGCAGCCAACCCGGCCACGAGCAGTACTTC
TRBJ1-2,TRBV7-2,NA,NA,CASSLAGSDWGYTF,TGTGCCAGCAGCTTAGCGGGCAGCGACTGGGGCTACACCTTC
TRBJ2-7,TRBV10-3,NA,NA,CAISEERGEQYF,TGTGCCATCAGTGAAGAGAGGGGAGAGCAGTACTTC
TRBJ2-1,TRBV9,NA,NA,CASSASGPYNEQFF,TGTGCCAGCAGCGCCAGCGGGCCCTACAATGAGCAGTTCTTC
TRBJ2-1,TRBV15,NA,NA,CAAASGLSLDEQFF,TGTGCGGCCGCTTCAGGGTTGTCCCTAGATGAGCAGTTCTTC
TRBJ2-7,TRBV4-3,NA,TRBD2,CASSQGTSFEQYF,TGCGCCAGCAGCCAAGGGACTAGCTTCGAGCAGTACTTC
TRBJ2-7,TRBV5-6,NA,NA,CASSLVGSSYEQYF,TGTGCCAGCAGCTTGGTCGGGAGCTCCTACGAGCAGTACTTC
TRBJ2-7,TRBV4-3,NA,NA,CASSQALGNYEQYF,TGCGCCAGCAGCCAGGCATTGGGGAACTACGAGCAGTACTTC
TRBJ2-1,TRBV28,NA,TRBD1,CASSLGQGHEQFF,TGTGCCAGCAGTTTGGGACAGGGACATGAGCAGTTCTTC
TRBJ2-7,TRBV13,once,NA,CASSSFRERFYEQYF,TGTGCCAGCAGCTCCTTCCGGGAGCGATTCTACGAGCAGTACTTC
TRBJ2-3,TRBV5-8,NA,TRBD1,CASSPAGGWGTDTQYF,TGTGCCAGCTCCCCGGCAGGGGGCTGGGGCACAGATACGCAGTATTTT
TRBJ2-1,TRBV7-3,NA,NA,CASSVSSSSYNEQFF,TGTGCCAGCAGCGTATCGAGTAGCTCCTACAATGAGCAGTTCTTC